These 11 T cell receptor beta chains were all obtained from the same sample, sequenced in a study of T cells expressing NK-cell markers. Each CDR3 protein gets one entry in TCRdb, which reprocessed the 5' RACE reads and gives no DNA. This repertoire comprises 550,000 or so distinct CDR3 sequences; its ten largest clones make up approximately 3.5%. The source material was blood T cells: a sorted CD56 or NKG2C T cell subset, CD4+ or CD8+ T cells, or bulk PBMC T cells (not recorded which). All receptors derive from a man between 18 and 35 years old in good health.

V and J are TRBV20-1 and TRBJ1-2; no DNA is available, so the TRBD1 call from TCRdb remains unchecked. CDR1 DFQATT and CDR2 SNEGSKA come from the germline V gene (reference sequence). The CDR3 totals 13 residues. CDR3: CSAEPRGRYGYTF.

V gene TRBV29-1 combines with J gene TRBJ2-7; TCRdb calls TRBD1, which cannot be checked without DNA. Germline V gene data show CDR1 as SQVTM and CDR2 as ANQGSEA. The CDR3 has 14 residues. CDR3 residues: CSVVPGTGRGEQYF.

The rearrangement links TRBV6-2 or TRBV6-3 to TRBJ2-5; there is no DNA to check the TCRdb D call of TRBD1. The germline V gene encodes CDR1 MNHEY and CDR2 SVGEGT. The CDR3 covers 13 residues. CDR3 region: CASSFTGGKTQYF.

This chain joins TRBV15 and TRBJ2-3; without DNA, the TCRdb call of TRBD2 cannot be checked. Germline V CDR1 and CDR2: LNHNV, YYDKDF (reference sequence). CDR3 size: 18 residues. CDR3 in amino acids: CATSREGGLAGDTDTQYF.

The J gene is TRBJ2-6, the V gene TRBV6-4; the TCRdb call, TRBD2, lacks DNA for checking. The germline CDR1 and CDR2 sequences are MRHNA and SNTAGT. The CDR3 has 20 residues. Here the CDR3 reads CASSDWTASSGSSGANVLTF.

This chain links TRBV29-1 with TRBJ2-7; TCRdb's assignment of TRBD1 cannot be checked, as there is no DNA. CDR3 size: 14 residues. Germline values: CDR1 SQVTM, CDR2 ANQGSEA. The chain's CDR3 is CSVAGRTGLEEQYF.

This chain connects TRBV6-5 to TRBJ2-2; the D call of TRBD1 rests on TCRdb alone, since no DNA is present to check it. The CDR3 is 15 amino acids. Germline V gene lookup returns CDR1 MNHEY and CDR2 SVGAGI. The CDR3 sequence: CASFRGGHNTGELFF.

The chain joins TRBV29-1 to TRBJ1-1; the D call from TCRdb, TRBD1, cannot be confirmed without DNA. The CDR3 length is 14 residues. Per germline, CDR1 SQVTM and CDR2 ANQGSEA. CDR3 sequence: CSVDRGQGGTEAFF.

This chain links TRBV6-5 with TRBJ2-4; the TRBD1 assignment by TCRdb is unverifiable without DNA. This CDR3 contains 15 residues. Germline CDR1 and CDR2: MNHEY and SVGAGI. The chain's CDR3 is CASSNRGGSGNIQYF.

The chain recombines TRBV29-1 with TRBJ2-3; without DNA, the TCRdb call of TRBD1 cannot be checked. This CDR3 has 13 amino acids. CDR1 and CDR2 from the germline V gene are SQVTM and ANQGSEA. CDR3 residues: CSDQQVVGDTQYF.

V is TRBV12-3 or TRBV12-4 and J is TRBJ1-2; the D call from TCRdb, TRBD1, cannot be confirmed without DNA. There are 12 residues in the CDR3. CDR3: CASRGGLRGYTF.